This T cell receptor beta chain was found in a study of T cell changes during pregnancy in multiple sclerosis (dated by TCRdb to about 2019). Some background on the complete study: The study examined how the T cell repertoire changed over the course of pregnancy in women with multiple sclerosis.

As concerns this clone: This receptor's antigen is unknown. Per-nucleotide qualities are absent, and no much larger clonotype sits a single base away.

The library relied on the immunoSEQ multiplex PCR assay. Not all clones reach the TCRdb copy of this immuneACCESS table, which keeps in-frame sequences only. Checked studies attribute under half of the gap to unresolved V genes and leave the rest unexplained. The sample table lists about 55,000 clones, 75% to 90% of them with a count of one. The leading ten clones occupy over 0.45% of the sample. This specimen consisted of CD4+ T cells from peripheral blood mononuclear cells, obtained in the first trimester of pregnancy. The sequence was obtained from a female donor with multiple sclerosis, enrolled in a pregnancy study.

The DNA reads as follows: TGTGCCACCAGCAGAAGACAGGGATGGGATACGCAGTATTTT. Translated, it reads CATSRRQGWDTQYF. The V gene is TRBV15 and the J gene is TRBJ2-3; the junction holds 7 bases that match TRBD1. The germline V gene (reference sequence) supplies CDR1 LNHNV and CDR2 YYDKDF. Trimmed from V: 2 bases; trimmed from J: 6 bases; junction bases lacking a gene match: 5. From the cysteine up to the phenylalanine, the CDR3 has a length of 14 residues. CDR3 DNA only is kept here, 42 bases in frame from base 1.